Presented here are 24 T cell receptor beta chains from one specimen sequenced in a study of T cells in Graves' hyperthyroidism and ophthalmopathy (dated by TCRdb to between 2018 and 2021). The protocol used for the library was multiplex PCR. Instrument on record: Illumina HiSeq 2000. Amplification of TCR beta CDR3 regions was carried out from RNA transcripts. The TCR CDR3 was subjected to a first round of RT-PCR using the HTBI primer set and the Qiagen OneStep RT-PCR kit. TCRdb reprocessing: public reads trimmed at Q25 with fastp, clones called with MiXCR, in-frame beta chains kept. Each record represents a unique CDR3 protein, reported with the most common genes and DNA among its rows. The sample table records about 180,000 distinct CDR3 sequences; around 8.9% of these occur just once. The top ten hold roughly a fifth of the sample. Sequenced input: blood. The origin of the receptors is a woman under 30 with Graves' hyperthyroidism that later progressed to Graves' ophthalmopathy.

This clonotype was picked up many times. In DNA, the CDR3 is TGTGCCAGCAGCGAATCTAGCGGGGGAGAGACCCAGTACTTC. This translates into CASSESSGGETQYF. V and J are TRBV11-2 and TRBJ2-5, with 10 nucleotides matching TRBD2. The V segment lost 5 bases and the J segment 4 bases; nucleotides outside the gene matches: 4. Looked up from germline, CDR1 is SGHAT and CDR2 is FQNNGV. The CDR3 runs to 14 residues.

There are many counts of this clonotype. This chain joins TRBV5-1 and TRBJ1-1, with D tentatively TRBD1 (6 bases). Germline lookup yields CDR1 SGHRS and CDR2 YFSETQ. The CDR3 extends over 19 amino acids. V lost 3 bases and J lost 2, with 26 bases in between. The CDR3 is CASSSRPIGQQRFNTEAFF. The CDR3 DNA reads TGCGCCAGCAGCTCCCGACCAATTGGACAGCAACGATTCAACACTGAAGCTTTCTTT.

This clonotype was counted many times. This chain links TRBV27 with TRBJ2-1; D is unresolved. Per the germline V gene, CDR1 is MNHEY and CDR2 is SMNVEV (reference sequence). The V gene lost 0 bases and the J gene lost 9 bases, with 12 bases spanning the gap. The CDR3 loop spans 14 amino acids. CDR3 nucleotide sequence: TGTGCCAGCAGTTTATCCCCACGGAGAGGTGAGCAGTTCTTC. This encodes CASSLSPRRGEQFF.

This clonotype was observed many times. The rearrangement joins TRBV5-1 to TRBJ2-3; 8 bases align to TRBD2. This CDR3 has 17 residues. V shed 2 bases, J shed 4 bases, and the junction held 12 bases outside the gene matches. Germline lookup yields CDR1 SGHRS and CDR2 YFSETQ. CDR3 nucleotides: TGCGCCAGCAGCTTACCAACCGGGACTAGTAACGCAGATACGCAGTATTTT. Translation: CASSLPTGTSNADTQYF.

CDR3 DNA sequence: TGTGCCAGCAACCCCCGGGGTAGGACCTACAATGAGCAGTTCTTC. It specifies CASNPRGRTYNEQFF. The chain is built from TRBV6-1 and TRBJ2-1; the D gene is possibly TRBD2 (5 bases). The V gene lost 7 bases and the J gene lost 2 bases, with 15 bases spanning the gap. Germline loops: CDR1 MNHNS, CDR2 SASEGT. CDR3 length equals 15 residues.

The sample holds many counts of this clonotype. CDR3 DNA sequence: TGTGCCAGCAGTCTCGGGACAGGGGACGCAGATACGCAGTATTTT. It is translated as CASSLGTGDADTQYF. This chain connects TRBV27 to TRBJ2-3; 10 positions agree with TRBD1. With V trimmed by 5 bases and J by 4 bases, 6 bases remained unmatched. CDR3 length: 15 residues. Germline values: CDR1 MNHEY, CDR2 SMNVEV (reference sequence).

This clonotype was counted only a few times. This may be a read error, as it is one base from a much larger clone. The chain is built from TRBV6-1 and TRBJ2-7; maybe TRBD2 (6 bases). Germline CDR1 reads MNHNS; CDR2 reads SASEGT. The V end lost 7 bases, the J end lost 1 base, and 14 bases lay between the germline ends. This CDR3 has 14 amino acids. The CDR3 region has the DNA TGTGCCAGCAACGATTCGGGACTTTCCTACGAGCAGTACTTC. Translated: CASNDSGLSYEQYF.

This clonotype has a count of ten or more. The chain combines TRBV4-2 with TRBJ1-1; D is ambiguous. Trimming shortened V by 1 base and J by 1 base, and 7 bases separated the two germline ends. Germline CDR1 reads LGHNA; CDR2 reads YNFKEQ. The CDR3 contains 14 residues. The CDR3 DNA reads as TGTGCCAGCAGCCAAGCTAACCCGAACACTGAAGCTTTCTTT. It specifies CASSQANPNTEAFF.

The rearrangement links TRBV3-1 to TRBJ2-7; 7 nucleotides agree with TRBD2. J was trimmed by 1 base and V by 0 bases; bases with no gene match: 6. Germline V gene lookup returns CDR1 LGHDT and CDR2 YNNKEL (reference sequence). The CDR3 is 16 amino acids. The CDR3 spells CASSQDRWEGSYEQYF. The CDR3 DNA reads TGTGCCAGCAGCCAAGATCGGTGGGAGGGATCCTACGAGCAGTACTTC.

This clonotype has more than one count but fewer than ten. This sequence joins TRBV7-2 and TRBJ2-5, with 10 positions matching TRBD2. Per the germline V gene, CDR1 is SGHTA and CDR2 is FQGNSA. The CDR3 has 16 amino acids. V lost 5 bases and J lost 3; bases outside the gene matches: 9. CDR3 in amino acids: CASSIYGTSVKETQYF. For the CDR3, the DNA is TGTGCCAGCAGCATCTACGGGACTAGCGTAAAAGAGACCCAGTACTTC.

This clonotype has at least ten counts. The chain couples TRBV28 to TRBJ2-1, with 8 bases lining up with TRBD2. Trimming at V came to 1 base and at J to 9 bases, leaving 5 bases not matched to a gene. This CDR3 region has 14 residues. Germline V gene sequence: CDR1 MDHEN, CDR2 SYDVKM. The CDR3 here is CASSLSAGAGEQFF. DNA for the CDR3: TGTGCCAGCAGTTTATCAGCGGGAGCCGGTGAGCAGTTCTTC.

This clonotype appeared many times. V gene TRBV6-2 or TRBV6-3 combines with J gene TRBJ1-1; TRBD1 agrees at 8 bases. This CDR3 spans 12 amino acids. CDR1 is MNHEY, CDR2 SVGEGT, per germline. Trimming removed 6 bases from V and 6 bases from J; junction bases left unmatched: 3. The CDR3 is CASSDRGPEAFF. DNA of the CDR3: TGTGCCAGCAGCGACAGGGGCCCTGAAGCTTTCTTT.

This clonotype was detected many times. This chain uses TRBV7-9 with TRBJ2-7, with a weak D call TRBD2 (6 bases). V shed 5 bases and J shed 0 bases, with 20 bases lying between them. Germline loops: CDR1 SEHNR, CDR2 FQNEAQ (reference sequence). This CDR3 region has 17 residues. CDR3 loop: CASSLSRGGIHSYEQYF. CDR3 bases: TGTGCCAGCAGCCTAAGTCGTGGCGGGATACACTCCTACGAGCAGTACTTC.

The chain carries TRBV19 and TRBJ2-7, with 7 bases matching TRBD2. CDR1 is LNHDA and CDR2 is SQIVND in the germline V gene (reference sequence). This CDR3 is built from 15 residues. The trim removed 4 bases at V and 2 bases at J, leaving 8 bases unmatched. CDR3 sequence reads: CASSSQRDGTYEQYF. The CDR3 bases are TGTGCCAGTAGTAGTCAGCGGGACGGCACCTACGAGCAGTACTTC.

This clonotype appeared many times. The rearrangement joins TRBV4-2 to TRBJ1-6; D is uncertain. CDR3 length: 16 residues. Germline-derived CDR1 and CDR2 are LGHNA and YNFKEQ. V was cut by 4 bases and J by 4 bases, with 14 bases left in between. Here the CDR3 reads CASSPELQSYNSPLHF. DNA of the CDR3: TGTGCCAGCAGCCCAGAATTACAGTCTTATAATTCACCCCTCCACTTT.

This clonotype was seen ten or more times. V gene TRBV28 combines with J gene TRBJ1-1; D not certain. From germline, CDR1 is MDHEN and CDR2 SYDVKM. The CDR3 runs to 14 residues. The germline V and J ends were trimmed by 6 bases and 0 bases, with 11 bases remaining between them. Here the CDR3 reads CASSLPTVNTEAFF. In DNA form, the CDR3 reads TGTGCCAGCAGCCTACCCACAGTGAACACTGAAGCTTTCTTT.

With respect to this clonotype: A much larger clone sits a single nucleotide away, making a read error possible. This chain links TRBV11-2 with TRBJ1-1; possible D gene TRBD1, 6 bases. The CDR3 is made up of 14 amino acids. CDR1 and CDR2 (germline): SGHAT, FQNNGV. Here the CDR3 reads CTSSLLGGHTEAFF. The CDR3 region has the DNA TGTACCAGCAGCTTATTAGGGGGGCACACTGAAGCTTTCTTT.

This clonotype was seen more than once but under ten times. This chain connects TRBV5-1 to TRBJ1-1; D is possibly TRBD1 (6 bases). V lost 0 bases and J 11 bases, leaving 14 bases between the germline ends. The CDR3 is 13 residues long. Germline-derived CDR1 and CDR2 are SGHRS and YFSETQ. The CDR3 protein is CASSLGGGSGAFF. CDR3 coding DNA: TGCGCCAGCAGCTTGGGAGGGGGTTCGGGGGCTTTCTTT.

This clonotype occurred many times. This chain joins TRBV28 and TRBJ1-5; 7 bases map to TRBD1. With V trimmed by 6 bases and J by 3 bases, 5 bases remained unmatched. Per germline, CDR1 MDHEN and CDR2 SYDVKM. The CDR3 contains 14 residues. In DNA, the CDR3 is TGTGCCAGCAGAAAACAGGGGCTCAATCAGCCCCAGCATTTT. Amino acids: CASRKQGLNQPQHF.

This clonotype was seen ten or more times. CDR3 nucleotide sequence: TGTGCCAGCAGTTTATTATTCCGGCTAGCGGGGGGGAGAAACGGCACAGATACGCAGTATTTT. It encodes CASSLLFRLAGGRNGTDTQYF. The chain uses TRBV28 and TRBJ2-3; TRBD2 agrees at 12 bases. CDR1 MDHEN and CDR2 SYDVKM come from the germline V gene. Losses at the gene ends were 1 base for V and 1 base for J; bases not matched to a gene: 15. The CDR3 is 21 amino acids.

This clonotype was recorded many times. The chain has TRBV19 and TRBJ2-2; D might be TRBD1 (6 bases). This CDR3 is built from 15 residues. Germline CDR1 is LNHDA and CDR2 is SQIVND (reference sequence). V lost 2 bases and J lost 5, with 12 bases in between. The CDR3 loop is CASSIPGQITGELFF. In DNA, the CDR3 is TGTGCCAGTAGTATACCGGGACAAATTACCGGGGAGCTGTTTTTT.

This clonotype was picked up many times. The CDR3 here is CASSYLRDQGETQYF. For the CDR3, the DNA is TGTGCCAGCAGCTATCTTAGGGATCAAGGAGAGACCCAGTACTTC. This chain uses TRBV7-9 with TRBJ2-5; D is unresolved. This CDR3 is built from 15 residues. Germline loops: CDR1 SEHNR, CDR2 FQNEAQ (reference sequence). V was clipped by 4 bases and J by 4 bases, with 16 bases between them.

This clonotype was observed a few times. V gene TRBV10-3 combines with J gene TRBJ2-3; weak D call: TRBD1 (6 bases). Germline CDR1 is ENHRY and CDR2 is SYGVKD. The CDR3 runs 14 residues. Trimming took off 4 bases at V and 0 bases at J, with 8 bases between the two ends. The CDR3 coding sequence is TGTGCCATCAGTGGGACAGCTAGCACAGATACGCAGTATTTT. This sequence encodes CAISGTASTDTQYF.

This clonotype occurred many times. This chain joins TRBV6-1 and TRBJ1-1, with D tentatively TRBD1 (5 bases). The CDR3 extends over 13 amino acids. Per germline, CDR1 MNHNS and CDR2 SASEGT. Between the trimmed V and J ends, which lost 4 bases and 4 bases, there was a span of 10 bases. CDR3 residues: CASSGPGITEAFF. In DNA form, the CDR3 reads TGTGCCAGCAGTGGTCCAGGGATCACTGAAGCTTTCTTT.